Listed below are T cell receptor beta chains from one sample, sequenced in a study of T cells in Graves' hyperthyroidism and ophthalmopathy. TCRdb passed the multiplex PCR reads through MiXCR, listing each CDR3 protein once. The table has about 360,000 distinct CDR3 sequences, roughly 13% seen once; the top ten hold roughly 9.2%. Source material: blood. These receptors all stem from a woman under 30 with Graves' hyperthyroidism. The conserved cysteine and the conserved F or W are not part of the CDR3 here.

J | V | CDR3
TRBJ2-7 | TRBV20-1 | SASPPDRFSYEQY
TRBJ2-3 | TRBV30 | AWSVQIAQY
TRBJ2-5 | TRBV5-1 | ASSLEGAGPETQY
TRBJ1-1 | TRBV9 | ASSVEEATEAF
TRBJ2-3 | TRBV24-1 | ATIGLAATDTQY
TRBJ2-1 | TRBV30 | AWSPQGTYNEQF
TRBJ2-7 | TRBV6-1 | ASSETGLYEQY
TRBJ2-5 | TRBV7-3 | ASSLSVEETQY
TRBJ2-1 | TRBV4-3 | ASSQDQLADYNEQF
TRBJ2-5 | TRBV5-4 | ASSSPSQETQY
TRBJ2-1 | TRBV7-2 | ASSIGTSGSLNEQF
TRBJ2-5 | TRBV5-1 | ASSLMGARETQY
TRBJ2-2 | TRBV10-3 | AISDAAGELF
TRBJ2-7 | TRBV10-1 | ARNRGPYEQY
TRBJ2-3 | TRBV9 | ASSVAGSSTDTQY
TRBJ2-1 | TRBV5-1 | ASSLAYRDGNEQF
TRBJ1-1 | TRBV9 | ASSAGDVMGQPSDTEAF
TRBJ1-2 | TRBV27 | ASSTDGYT
TRBJ1-6 | TRBV6-1 | ASSDDRNSPLH
TRBJ1-1 | TRBV28 | ASSFREAF